The 10 T cell receptor beta chains below come from one sample, sequenced in a study of Tregs in tolerant kidney transplant recipients. Sequencing used immunoSEQ multiplex PCR; TCRdb keeps in-frame clones, though not all of them. The table has tens of thousands of clones, approximately 93% seen once; the top ten hold roughly 1.7%. Mixed chimerism was transient after nonmyeloablative marrow transplants from related graft donors. Sequencing used CD4+ T cells from blood (PBMCs), obtained 12 months after the transplant. Receptors originate from a human patient who received a combined kidney and bone marrow transplant. Some T cells may possibly be graft donor cells.

The chain combines TRBV19 with TRBJ1-2, with 9 nucleotides matching TRBD1. This CDR3 contains 17 residues. Germline assignment: CDR1 LNHDA and CDR2 SQIVND (reference sequence). Unmatched junction bases numbered 9, after V lost 3 bases and J lost 1 base. The CDR3 nucleotides read TGTGCCAGTAGTATTGTCTCCCGACAGGGGGATAACTATGGCTACACCTTC. Protein sequence: CASSIVSRQGDNYGYTF.

This chain links TRBV13 with TRBJ2-5; D is ambiguous. The CDR3 contains 11 residues. The V end was cut by 3 bases, the J end by 4 bases, with 3 bases between. Germline CDR1 and CDR2: PRHDT and FYEKMQ (reference sequence). The CDR3 loop is CASSFRETQYF. CDR3 sequence (DNA): TGTGCCAGCAGCTTCCGAGAGACCCAGTACTTC.

The V gene is TRBV5-4, the J gene TRBJ1-1; 7 bases agree with TRBD1. V trimming: 4 bases; J trimming: 2 bases; junction bases outside the gene matches: 5. The germline CDR1 and CDR2 sequences are SGHNT and YYREEE (reference sequence). The CDR3 is 14 amino acids. The DNA of the CDR3 is TGTGCCAGCAGCCGCGGGACAGACAACACTGAAGCTTTCTTT. Amino acid sequence: CASSRGTDNTEAFF.

CDR3 protein: CASSYHSGGRDNEQFF. CDR3 coding DNA: TGTGCCAGCAGCTACCATAGCGGGGGCCGCGACAATGAGCAGTTCTTC. The chain is built from TRBV7-9 and TRBJ2-1; 9 bases are a match to TRBD2. Germline trimming cut 4 bases from V and 5 bases from J; bases unmatched to any gene: 9. Looked up from germline, CDR1 is SEHNR and CDR2 is FQNEAQ (reference sequence). The CDR3 extends over 16 amino acids. The complete variable domain, with remaining parts taken from reference TRBV7-9 and TRBJ2-1, reads DTGVSQNPRHKITKRGQNVTFRCDPISEHNRLYWYRQTLGQGPEFLTYFQNEAQLEKSRLLSDRFSAERPKGSFSTLEIQRTEQGDSAMYLCASSYHSGGRDNEQFFGPGTRLTVL.

The chain couples TRBV5-1 to TRBJ2-5, with TRBD2 identical over 9 bases. The germline CDR1 and CDR2 sequences are SGHRS and YFSETQ. Trimming took 4 bases from V and 1 from J; bases not matched to a gene: 5. The CDR3 contains 15 residues. The CDR3 sequence is CASSHSGGLQETQYF. The DNA for the CDR3 is TGCGCCAGCAGCCACAGCGGGGGGCTCCAAGAGACCCAGTACTTC.

The chain employs TRBV19 and TRBJ1-5, with D unclear. Deletions cut 3 bases from V and 3 bases from J, with 18 bases between. There are 17 residues in the CDR3. From germline, CDR1 is LNHDA and CDR2 SQIVND (reference sequence). For the CDR3, the DNA is TGTGCCAGTAGTATTCGGGTCGGAGGGTTCCCCAATCAGCCCCAGCATTTT. Residues: CASSIRVGGFPNQPQHF.

V is TRBV14 and J is TRBJ2-2; D ambiguous. Trimming cost V 4 bases and J 6 bases, with 9 bases left between them. The CDR3 runs to 13 residues. In germline, CDR1 is SGHDN, CDR2 FVKESK. The CDR3 here is CASSRAESGELFF. The CDR3 DNA reads TGTGCCAGCAGCCGCGCCGAGTCCGGGGAGCTGTTTTTT.

This clone was detected once. The rearrangement joins TRBV11-3 to TRBJ2-1, with D uncertain. The V gene's germline CDR1 is SGHNT and CDR2 YENEEA. This CDR3 has 14 residues. V lost 0 bases to trimming and J lost 5 bases, with 8 bases between them. For the CDR3, the DNA is TGTGCCAGCAGCTTAGATGGCGGTGACAATGAGCAGTTCTTC. It yields the protein CASSLDGGDNEQFF.

The chain has TRBV18 and TRBJ2-3; 8 bases map to TRBD2. The germline gives CDR1 KGHSH, CDR2 LQKENI. The CDR3 extends over 15 amino acids. V was clipped by 4 bases and J by 6 bases; unmatched bases: 9. The CDR3 DNA reads as TGTGCCAGCTCACTGGATCGGGAGGGCGACGATACGCAGTATTTT. Translated, it gives CASSLDREGDDTQYF.

The chain employs TRBV4-3 and TRBJ2-3; D perhaps matches TRBD2 (5 bases). CDR1 is LGHNA and CDR2 is YSLEER in the germline V gene. The CDR3 extends over 15 amino acids. V was cut by 5 bases and J by 1 base, with 13 bases left in between. The CDR3 reads CASSYSGSGTDTQYF. In DNA, the CDR3 is TGCGCCAGCAGCTATTCGGGTAGCGGCACAGATACGCAGTATTTT.